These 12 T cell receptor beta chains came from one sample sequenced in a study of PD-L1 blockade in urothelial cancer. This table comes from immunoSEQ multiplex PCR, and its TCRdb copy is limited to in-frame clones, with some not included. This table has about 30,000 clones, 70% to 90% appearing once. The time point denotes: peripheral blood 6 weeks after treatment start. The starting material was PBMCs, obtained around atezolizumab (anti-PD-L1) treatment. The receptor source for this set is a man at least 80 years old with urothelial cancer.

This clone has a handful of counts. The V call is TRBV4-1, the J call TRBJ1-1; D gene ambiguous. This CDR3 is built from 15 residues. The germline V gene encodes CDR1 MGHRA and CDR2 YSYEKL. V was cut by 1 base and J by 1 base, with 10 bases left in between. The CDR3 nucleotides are TGCGCCAGCAGCCAAGTGGGTAAGCGGAACACTGAAGCTTTCTTT. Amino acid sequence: CASSQVGKRNTEAFF.

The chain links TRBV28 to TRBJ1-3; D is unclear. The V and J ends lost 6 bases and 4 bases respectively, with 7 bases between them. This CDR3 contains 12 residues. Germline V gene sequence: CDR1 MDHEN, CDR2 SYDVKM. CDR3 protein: CASRLQGNTIYF. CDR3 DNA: TGTGCCAGCAGATTACAGGGAAACACCATATATTTT.

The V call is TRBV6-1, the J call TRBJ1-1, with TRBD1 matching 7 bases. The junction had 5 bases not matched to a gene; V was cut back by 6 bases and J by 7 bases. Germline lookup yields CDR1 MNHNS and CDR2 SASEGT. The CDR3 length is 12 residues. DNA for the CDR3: TGTGCCAGCAGCCTGGACAGGAGTGAAGCTTTCTTT. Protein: CASSLDRSEAFF.

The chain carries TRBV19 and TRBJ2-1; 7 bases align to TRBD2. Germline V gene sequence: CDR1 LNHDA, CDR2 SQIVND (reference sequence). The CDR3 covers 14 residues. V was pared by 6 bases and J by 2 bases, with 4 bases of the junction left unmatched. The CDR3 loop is CASRPSGTYNEQFF. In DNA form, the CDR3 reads TGTGCCAGTAGACCTAGCGGTACCTACAATGAGCAGTTCTTC.

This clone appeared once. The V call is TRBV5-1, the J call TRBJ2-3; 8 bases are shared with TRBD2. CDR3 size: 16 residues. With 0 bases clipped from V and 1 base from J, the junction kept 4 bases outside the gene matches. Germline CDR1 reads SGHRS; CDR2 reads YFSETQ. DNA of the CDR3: TGCGCCAGCAGCTTGGGAGGACTAGCCGGCACAGATACGCAGTATTTT. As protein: CASSLGGLAGTDTQYF.

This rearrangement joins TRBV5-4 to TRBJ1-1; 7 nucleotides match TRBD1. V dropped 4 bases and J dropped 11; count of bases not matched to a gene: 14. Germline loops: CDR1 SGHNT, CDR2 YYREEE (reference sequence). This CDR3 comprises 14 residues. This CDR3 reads CASSPRTGSNRAFF. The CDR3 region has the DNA TGTGCCAGCAGCCCCCGGACAGGCTCAAATCGGGCTTTCTTT.

This CDR3 reads CASSAGTSGRAWQYF. The DNA for the CDR3 is TGTGCCAGCTCAGCGGGGACTAGCGGGAGGGCTTGGCAGTATTTT. The chain links TRBV19 to TRBJ2-3, with TRBD2 matching over 16 bases. V gave up 9 bases and J gave up 11 bases; unmatched junction bases: 11. This CDR3 contains 15 residues. Germline CDR1 and CDR2: LNHDA and SQIVND (reference sequence). The full variable domain, with the rest looked up from reference TRBV19 and TRBJ2-3, is DGGITQSPKYLFRKEGQNVTLSCEQNLNHDAMYWYRQDPGQGLRLIYYSQIVNDFQKGDIAEGYSVSREKKESFPLTVTSAQKNPTAFYLCASSAGTSGRAWQYFGPGTRLTVL.

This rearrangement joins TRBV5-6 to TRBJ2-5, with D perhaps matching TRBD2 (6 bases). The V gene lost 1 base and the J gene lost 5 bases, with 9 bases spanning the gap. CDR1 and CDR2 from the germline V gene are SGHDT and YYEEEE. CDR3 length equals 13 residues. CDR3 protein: CASSLPGVETQYF. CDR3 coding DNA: TGTGCCAGCAGCTTGCCGGGGGTGGAGACCCAGTACTTC.

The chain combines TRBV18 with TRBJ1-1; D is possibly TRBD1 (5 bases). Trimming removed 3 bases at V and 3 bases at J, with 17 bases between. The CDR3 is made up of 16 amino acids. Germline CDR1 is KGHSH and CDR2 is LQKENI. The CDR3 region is CASSPSIQAGDTEAFF. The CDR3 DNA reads TGTGCCAGCTCACCCTCCATACAGGCGGGGGACACTGAAGCTTTCTTT.

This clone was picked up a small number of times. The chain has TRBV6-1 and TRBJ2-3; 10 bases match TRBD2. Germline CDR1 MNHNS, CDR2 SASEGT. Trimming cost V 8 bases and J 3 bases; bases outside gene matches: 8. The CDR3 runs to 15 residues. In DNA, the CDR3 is TGTGCCAGCGGGTTACTAGCGGGAAGTACAGATACGCAGTATTTT. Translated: CASGLLAGSTDTQYF.

The CDR3 DNA sequence: TGCGCCAGCAGCTTGGCGCGGGGGGGACTAGGTGCCTACGAGCAGTACTTC. Translation gives CASSLARGGLGAYEQYF. The gene calls are TRBV5-1 and TRBJ2-7, with 9 bases lining up with TRBD2. The V gene's germline CDR1 is SGHRS and CDR2 YFSETQ. V lost 0 bases and J lost 2; bases outside the gene matches: 9. The CDR3 length is 17 residues.

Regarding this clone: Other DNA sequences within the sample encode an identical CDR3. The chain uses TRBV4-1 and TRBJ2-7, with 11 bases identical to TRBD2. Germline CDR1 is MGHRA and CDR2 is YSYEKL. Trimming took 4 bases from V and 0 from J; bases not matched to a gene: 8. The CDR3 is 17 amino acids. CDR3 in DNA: TGCGCCAGCAGCCGCGGCCCCGGGACTAGCGGCTCCTACGAGCAGTACTTC. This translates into CASSRGPGTSGSYEQYF.